The present entry profiles one T cell receptor (beta chain) with its context. This sample is part of a study of blood T cell repertoires in COVID-19. In the study overall: Nucleic acid was either cDNA or gDNA, and it came from T cells, B-cell-depleted T cells, or PBMCs.

Source study methods: Reference gene primer amplification gave estimated nucleated cell counts. Measured with immunoSEQ multiplex PCR; TCRdb has only the in-frame clones, and not every one. The DNA gave D and trimming, while V, J and clone size come from that table. The sample lists 500,000 or so clones; about nine tenths were seen once. Symptom resolution, clearance, or two negative PCRs marked donors in Cohort 3 as recovered. Per the germline V gene, CDR1 is MNHEY and CDR2 is SVGAGI. This CDR3 region has 13 residues. The ends lost 6 bases at V and 15 bases at J; junction bases unmatched: 13. This TCR was sampled from a woman between 18 and 29 years old who had recovered from COVID-19. This chain links TRBV6-5 with TRBJ1-5; 8 nucleotides line up with TRBD1. Sequenced: PBMCs or T cells enriched from blood (not recorded which). CDR3 nucleotide sequence: TGTGCCAGCAGAGTCTCCCCGGGACAGGTTGGGCATTTT. Translating gives CASRVSPGQVGHF.